In its sample, the clone carrying this T cell receptor beta chain was seen once. Antigen: not known. This sample was included in a study of shared clonotypes between healthy human individuals. Study as a whole: Donors had three CD4 naive, three CD4 memory, two CD8 naive and one CD8 memory plate apiece. Overall study results and limits: Represented genetic and exposure-history diversity was restricted by having few donors. Non-shared clonotypes were found to have lower generation probabilities than the clonotypes that were shared by all four of the sorted-subset donors.

Using immunoSEQ multiplex PCR, the repertoire was profiled, and TCRdb retains in-frame clones only, with some absent. The sample includes approximately 2.4 million clones, approximately 95% of them seen just once. The V gene's germline CDR1 is SNHLY and CDR2 FYNNEI. CDR3 length: 13 amino acids. V dropped 11 bases and J dropped 5; count of bases not matched to a gene: 9. The gene calls are TRBV2 and TRBJ2-7, with 10 nucleotides matching TRBD1. Material: naive CD4+ T cells sorted from blood. This sample's subset: CD45RA+ positively selected. This clonotype was obtained from a man between 18 and 29 years old in good health. CDR3 sequence reads: CAAGKGQGNEQYF. The CDR3 DNA is TGTGCCGCCGGGAAGGGACAGGGGAACGAGCAGTACTTC.